A single sample is the source of the 10 T cell receptor beta chains below, sequenced in a study of blood T cell repertoires in COVID-19. This table comes from immunoSEQ multiplex PCR, and its TCRdb copy is limited to in-frame clones, with some not included. Of tens of thousands of clones in the sample, roughly three quarters are singletons; the top ten hold roughly 12%. The material sequenced was peripheral blood. Receptor source: a human donor in a cohort sampled during active COVID-19.

This sequence joins TRBV7-9 and TRBJ1-1; TRBD1 is a possible D gene (5 bases). The V gene lost 5 bases and the J gene lost 0 bases, with 13 bases spanning the gap. Germline values: CDR1 SEHNR, CDR2 FQNEAQ (reference sequence). There are 15 residues in the CDR3. The chain's CDR3 is CASSPTTGMNTEAFF. CDR3 sequence (DNA): TGTGCCAGCAGCCCTACCACAGGTATGAACACTGAAGCTTTCTTT. Looking up the rest from reference TRBV7-9 and TRBJ1-1 gives the full variable domain: DTGVSQNPRHKITKRGQNVTFRCDPISEHNRLYWYRQTLGQGPEFLTYFQNEAQLEKSRLLSDRFSAERPKGSFSTLEIQRTEQGDSAMYLCASSPTTGMNTEAFFGQGTRLTVV.

This sequence joins TRBV15 and TRBJ2-5, with D unresolved. The germline V gene has CDR1 LNHNV and CDR2 YYDKDF (reference sequence). V was trimmed by 6 bases and J by 5 bases, leaving 19 bases between them. The CDR3 is 15 residues long. CDR3 bases: TGTGCCACCAGTATTAACATAGGAGTACTTGAGACCCAGTACTTC. This sequence encodes CATSINIGVLETQYF.

The V and J genes are TRBV3-1 (or the pseudogene TRBV3-2) and TRBJ1-4; 9 bases agree with TRBD1. Losses at the gene ends were 4 bases for V and 7 bases for J; bases not matched to a gene: 4. The CDR3 length is 14 residues. CDR1 is LGHDT, CDR2 YNNKEL, per germline (reference sequence). CDR3 DNA sequence: TGTGCCAGCAGCCTGGGACAGGGCCTTGAAAAACTGTTTTTT. Residues: CASSLGQGLEKLFF.

The chain recombines TRBV5-3 with TRBJ2-1, with D tentatively TRBD2 (6 bases). TRBV5-3 is designated an ORF whose function remains uncertain. V dropped 3 bases and J dropped 3 bases, with 13 bases sitting between them. This CDR3 is 15 amino acids long. CDR3 DNA: TGTGCCAGAAGCTCTCGGGACTCCCTCTACAATGAGCAGTTCTTC. This encodes CARSSRDSLYNEQFF.

The CDR3 DNA reads TGTGCCAGCAGCTTGATCGGAGGGGGGGACTTTTACGAGCAGTACGTC. It is translated as CASSLIGGGDFYEQYV. The chain employs TRBV5-6 and TRBJ2-7, with a weak D call TRBD2 (7 bases). Germline assignment: CDR1 SGHDT and CDR2 YYEEEE. This CDR3 contains 16 residues. V lost 1 base, J lost 4 bases, and 18 bases lay in between.

The J gene is TRBJ1-1, the V gene TRBV2, with TRBD1 identical over 9 bases. V trimming: 4 bases; J trimming: 7 bases; junction bases outside the gene matches: 10. The CDR3 extends over 15 amino acids. Germline CDR1 is SNHLY and CDR2 is FYNNEI. The CDR3 region is CASSVQGAQIGEAFF. CDR3 coding DNA: TGTGCCAGCAGTGTACAGGGGGCGCAAATTGGTGAAGCTTTCTTT.

The chain employs TRBV4-3 and TRBJ1-4; perhaps TRBD1 as D (6 bases). The germline V gene has CDR1 LGHNA and CDR2 YSLEER. V was shortened by 0 bases and J by 7 bases, with 6 bases between the two germline ends. The CDR3 extends over 13 amino acids. The CDR3 DNA reads TGCGCCAGCAGCCAAGACAGGGGTGAAAAACTGTTTTTT. Amino acids: CASSQDRGEKLFF.

This sequence joins TRBV10-3 and TRBJ1-5; 8 nucleotides align to TRBD1. V was clipped by 2 bases and J by 4 bases; unmatched bases: 1. Germline loops: CDR1 ENHRY, CDR2 SYGVKD. The CDR3 extends over 14 amino acids. CDR3 nucleotides: TGTGCCATCAGTGAGAGGGACAGGAATCAGCCCCAGCATTTT. Its protein is CAISERDRNQPQHF.

This rearrangement joins TRBV30 to TRBJ1-5, with 7 bases lining up with TRBD1. V was pared by 5 bases and J by 0 bases, with 10 bases of the junction left unmatched. CDR3 length equals 16 residues. CDR1 and CDR2 from the germline V gene are GTSNPN and SVGIG (reference sequence). CDR3: CAWAGGKLNSNQPQHF. Here the CDR3 DNA reads TGTGCCTGGGCAGGGGGGAAGCTTAATAGCAATCAGCCCCAGCATTTT.

The sample holds a few counts of this clone. This chain links TRBV19 with TRBJ1-4; 11 bases are a match to TRBD1. The junction had 11 bases not matched to a gene; V was cut back by 5 bases and J by 0 bases. Looked up from germline, CDR1 is LNHDA and CDR2 is SQIVND (reference sequence). CDR3 size: 19 residues. CDR3 amino acids: CASSLTPRTGGPTNEKLFF. CDR3 coding DNA: TGTGCCAGTAGTCTGACTCCCCGGACAGGGGGCCCAACTAATGAAAAACTGTTTTTT.